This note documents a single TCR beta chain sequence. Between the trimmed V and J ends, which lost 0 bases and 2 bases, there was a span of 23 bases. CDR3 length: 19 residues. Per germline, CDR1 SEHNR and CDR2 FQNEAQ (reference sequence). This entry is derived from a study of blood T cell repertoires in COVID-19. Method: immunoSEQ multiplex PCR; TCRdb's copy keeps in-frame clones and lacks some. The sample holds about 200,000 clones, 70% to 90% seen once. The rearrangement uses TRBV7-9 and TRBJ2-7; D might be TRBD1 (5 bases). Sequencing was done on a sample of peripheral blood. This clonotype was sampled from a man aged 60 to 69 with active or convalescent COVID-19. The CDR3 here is CASSLAGSADRRGPYEQYF. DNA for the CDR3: TGTGCCAGCAGCTTAGCGGGGTCGGCAGATCGTAGGGGCCCCTACGAGCAGTACTTC.